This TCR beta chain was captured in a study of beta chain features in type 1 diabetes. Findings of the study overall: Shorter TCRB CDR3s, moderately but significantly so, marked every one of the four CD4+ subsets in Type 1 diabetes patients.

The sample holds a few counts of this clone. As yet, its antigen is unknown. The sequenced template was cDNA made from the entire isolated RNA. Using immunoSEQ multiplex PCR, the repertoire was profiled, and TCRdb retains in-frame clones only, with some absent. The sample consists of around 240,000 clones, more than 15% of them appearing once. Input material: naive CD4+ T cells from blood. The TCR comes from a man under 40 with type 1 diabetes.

In DNA form, the CDR3 reads TGTGCCAGCAGCTTTTACGGTCAAAACATTCAGTACTTC. Translation: CASSFYGQNIQYF. The chain uses TRBV7-9 and TRBJ2-4; D is undetermined. Germline loops: CDR1 SEHNR, CDR2 FQNEAQ (reference sequence). Trimming pared 3 bases from V and 5 bases from J, leaving 8 bases between. This CDR3 has 13 amino acids.